The clone carrying this T cell receptor beta chain was counted a single time. Its target is not known. Generated by immunoSEQ multiplex PCR, the TCRdb table keeps only in-frame clones and is missing some. The data hold 250,000 or so clones, with more than 85% observed a single time. These data originate in a study of cytomegalovirus exposure and HLA in healthy donors. About the study: In a later analysis, the approximately 120 validation repertoires were reported to have used the same platform as the roughly 730 first-cohort repertoires. Study-wide findings and caveats: CMV antigen specificity of a few CMV-associated chains was confirmed in vitro.

The CDR3 is made up of 11 amino acids. CDR1 and CDR2 (germline): MNHEY, SVGAGI. Trimming pared 7 bases from V and 7 bases from J, leaving 9 bases between. The source of this sequence is a man between 18 and 29 years old in good health and CMV-seropositive. Material for sequencing was PBMCs. The chain recombines TRBV6-5 with TRBJ2-3, with D unresolved. The CDR3 nucleotides are TGTGCCAGCACTGAGGCGAATACGCAGTATTTT. This codes for CASTEANTQYF.